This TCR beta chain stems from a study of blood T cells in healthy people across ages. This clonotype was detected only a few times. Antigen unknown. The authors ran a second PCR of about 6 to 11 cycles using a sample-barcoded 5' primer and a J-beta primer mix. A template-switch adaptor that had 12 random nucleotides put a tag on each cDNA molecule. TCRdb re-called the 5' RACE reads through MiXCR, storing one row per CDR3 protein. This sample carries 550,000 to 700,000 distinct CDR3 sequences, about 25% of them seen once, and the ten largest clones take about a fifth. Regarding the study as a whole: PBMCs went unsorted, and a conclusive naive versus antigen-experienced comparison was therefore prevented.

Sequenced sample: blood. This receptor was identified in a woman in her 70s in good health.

The CDR3 region is CASLSQPQHF. CDR3 DNA sequence: TGTGCCAGCCTAAGTCAGCCCCAGCATTTT. V and J are TRBV6-9 and TRBJ1-5; D remains ambiguous. This CDR3 region has 10 residues. Germline CDR1 is MNHGY and CDR2 is SVAAGI. Trimming took 8 bases from V and 6 from J, leaving 5 bases between them.